This T cell receptor (beta chain) was identified in a study of chemoradiotherapy in HPV16-positive cancers. Study in general: Candidate HPV-specific T-cell clones and common TCR motifs came from functional assays in two HPV16-positive patients. General study results and limits: For HPV16-positive patients, expanding HPV-responsive T cells associated with longer recurrence-free survival. HPV-specific T cells were functionally defined from only a couple of HPV16-positive patients. Candidate HPV-specific clones and E7-related TCR motifs grew in tumor during treatment.

Here immunoSEQ multiplex PCR was the method, and the copy in TCRdb shows in-frame clones only, minus some. The sample comprises around 62,000 clones, roughly 86% of which are singletons, and 4% to 5% rests with the top ten. There are a few counts of this clone. Its matching antigen is unknown. Looked up from germline, CDR1 is SNHLY and CDR2 is FYNNEI. The CDR3 loop spans 13 amino acids. The ends were cut back, 9 bases at V and 4 bases at J, with 15 bases in the middle. The sample here was blood, taken from a patient who underwent chemoradiotherapy. The sequence came from a human donor with HPV-associated anogenital cancer. V usage is TRBV2 and J usage is TRBJ1-1; possible D gene TRBD1, 5 bases. CDR3 protein: CARVGGTGTEAFF. As DNA, the CDR3 is TGTGCCAGAGTGGGGGGGACGGGCACTGAAGCTTTCTTT. The complete variable domain, with remaining parts taken from reference TRBV2 and TRBJ1-1, reads EPEVTQTPSHQVTQMGQEVILRCVPISNHLYFYWYRQILGQKVEFLVSFYNNEISEKSEIFDDQFSVERPDGSNFTLKIRSTKLEDSAMYFCARVGGTGTEAFFGQGTRLTVV.